What follows is one TCR beta chain and its context. TCRdb's table, derived via immunoSEQ multiplex PCR, lists solely in-frame clones and lacks some. The sample records more than 250,000 clones, 85% to 90% being singletons. Germline CDR1 SGHNT, CDR2 YYREEE (reference sequence). CDR3 length equals 13 residues. V shed 3 bases and J shed 9 bases, with 13 bases lying between them. The data were taken from a study of blood T cell repertoires in COVID-19. Study as a whole: From the United States, Italy and Spain came samples of acute and convalescent COVID-19.

The TCR was taken from a man between 18 and 29 years old with active or convalescent COVID-19. V is TRBV5-4 and J is TRBJ2-1; weak D call: TRBD1 (5 bases). Sequencing was performed on peripheral blood. The CDR3 DNA sequence: TGTGCCAGCAGCTCGGGCCAGGGTAGTGAGCAGTTCTTC. It is translated as CASSSGQGSEQFF.